This T cell receptor (beta chain) was identified during a study of blood T cell repertoires in COVID-19. Background on the study: Samples representing acute and convalescent COVID-19 were sourced from the United States, Italy and Spain. PBMCs, B-cell-depleted T cells, or T cells provided the cDNA or gDNA that made up the material.

V lost 5 bases and J lost 4, with 15 bases in between. This CDR3 region has 15 residues. Germline V lookup: CDR1 SGHVS, CDR2 FQNEAQ. The table came from immunoSEQ multiplex PCR; TCRdb's copy has only in-frame clones and leaves some out. The table records 200,000 to 300,000 clones, roughly 88% of them present only once. This clone was recorded a few times. Participant age was roughly 18 to 95 years, and participants resided in 24 US areas. Categorization into cohorts depended on clinical history that participants reported. The chain joins TRBV7-8 to TRBJ2-1; the D gene is possibly TRBD2 (6 bases). Sequencing was done on a sample of PBMCs or T cells enriched from blood (not recorded which). This receptor was obtained from a woman between 40 and 55 years old with acute COVID-19. The CDR3 is CASSATGLNYNEQFF. CDR3 sequence (DNA): TGTGCCAGCAGCGCTACGGGACTGAATTACAATGAGCAGTTCTTC.